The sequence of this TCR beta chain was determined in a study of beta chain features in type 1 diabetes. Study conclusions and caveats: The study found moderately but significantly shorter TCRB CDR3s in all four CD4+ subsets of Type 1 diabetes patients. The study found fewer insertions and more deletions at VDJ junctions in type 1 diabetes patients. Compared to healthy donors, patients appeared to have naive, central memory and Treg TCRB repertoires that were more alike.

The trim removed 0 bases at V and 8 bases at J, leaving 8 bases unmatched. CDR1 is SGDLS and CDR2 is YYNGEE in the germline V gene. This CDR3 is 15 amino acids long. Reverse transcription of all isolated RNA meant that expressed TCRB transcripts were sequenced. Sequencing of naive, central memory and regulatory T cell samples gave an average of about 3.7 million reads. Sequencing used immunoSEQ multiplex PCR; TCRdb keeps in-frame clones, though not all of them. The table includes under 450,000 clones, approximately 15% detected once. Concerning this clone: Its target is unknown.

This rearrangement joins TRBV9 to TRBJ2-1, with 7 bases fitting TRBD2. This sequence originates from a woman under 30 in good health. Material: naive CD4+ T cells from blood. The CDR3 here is CASSVVEGGPHEQFF. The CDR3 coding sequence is TGTGCCAGCAGCGTAGTAGAGGGAGGGCCCCATGAGCAGTTCTTC.